This TCR beta chain originates from a study of Ad26.COV2.S vaccination and SARS-CoV-2 variants. Sequenced by immunoSEQ multiplex PCR; TCRdb stores in-frame clones only, minus some. Of roughly 350,000 clones in the sample, approximately 86% were seen once. CDR3 length: 11 residues. Trimming removed 6 bases at V and 1 base at J, with 6 bases between. Germline CDR1 DFQATT, CDR2 SNEGSKA (reference sequence). Treatment noted: around 19 received Ad26.COV2.S at low or high dose, single or two shots; roughly five received placebo; per-sample allocation not given. Sampling occurred on day 63 after the first vaccine or placebo injection.

The TCR sequence derives from a person between 18 and 60 years old who received the Ad26.COV2.S COVID-19 vaccine or a placebo. The chain couples TRBV20-1 to TRBJ1-1; D not resolved. Material: peripheral blood, obtained in a trial of Ad26.COV2.S vaccine versus placebo. The CDR3 region has the DNA TGCAGTGCGGCGGAGAACACTGAAGCTTTCTTT. It encodes CSAAENTEAFF.